The 14 T cell receptor beta chains below were found in one sample sequenced in a study of Graves' ophthalmopathy and Graves' hyperthyroidism. RNA transcripts were the source from which TCR beta CDR3 regions were amplified. Amplification began with first-round RT-PCR using HTBI primers, then second-round multiplex PCR was performed. TCRdb re-called the multiplex PCR reads with MiXCR, one entry per CDR3 protein. The data show around 1,200,000 distinct CDR3 sequences, about 36% seen once. Material for sequencing was peripheral blood or thyroid tissue (not recorded which). Receptors were obtained from an adult man with Graves' hyperthyroidism.

To note about this clonotype: Compared with germline, one end of the junction differs, possibly owing to a read error. This chain links TRBV10-2 with TRBJ1-1, with D uncertain. The CDR3 runs to 16 residues. From germline, CDR1 is WSHSY and CDR2 SAAADI. CDR3 amino acids: CASSPRWEEAGTEAFF. The CDR3 nucleotides read TGTGCCAGCTCACCACGGTGGGAGGAGGCGGGCACTGAAGCTTTCTTT.

V is TRBV28 and J is TRBJ2-5, with D possibly matching TRBD1 (6 bases). The germline V and J ends were trimmed by 5 bases and 12 bases, with 10 bases remaining between them. From germline, CDR1 is MDHEN and CDR2 SYDVKM. The length of the CDR3 is 10 residues. The CDR3 DNA follows: TGTGCCAGCAGTAACAGGGTAGAGTACTTC. Translation: CASSNRVEYF.

This clonotype showed up many times. The CDR3 coding sequence is TGCAGCGTTGGATTGAAAAGGACCCGTGAGACTTTTGGCTACACCTTC. Protein: CSVGLKRTRETFGYTF. The gene calls are TRBV29-1 and TRBJ1-2; unclear D gene. The CDR3 sequence is 16 residues long. Germline loops: CDR1 SQVTM, CDR2 ANQGSEA. Trimming took 4 bases from V and 7 from J, leaving 25 bases between them.

On this clonotype itself: It is unclear where the CDR3 begins or ends on the DNA, so no DNA is shown, and the CDR3 is as TCRdb lists it. This chain connects TRBV7-9 to TRBJ1-1. Germline-derived CDR1 and CDR2 are SEHNR and FQNEAQ (reference sequence). The CDR3 is made up of 21 amino acids, end residues included. Here the CDR3 reads CASSFYICSARAPGLNTEAFF.

The sample holds many counts of this clonotype. This rearrangement joins TRBV9 to TRBJ1-2; D remains unclear. The CDR3 spans 13 residues. Germline CDR1 and CDR2: SGDLS and YYNGEE. Trimming took off 0 bases at V and 7 bases at J, with 10 bases between the two ends. The CDR3 is CASSVATSSGYTF. For the CDR3, the DNA is TGTGCCAGCAGCGTAGCTACCTCGAGTGGCTACACCTTC.

The table lists this clonotype with a few counts. Just one base apart from a much larger clone, this may be a read error. Here the CDR3 DNA reads TGTGCCAGCAGCTTAGCCTCCGGGACAGAGATTGGCGAGCAGTACTTC. Its protein product is CASSLASGTEIGEQYF. The chain has TRBV7-2 and TRBJ2-7; 7 bases match TRBD1. The V segment lost 0 bases and the J segment 6 bases; nucleotides outside the gene matches: 11. The CDR3 totals 16 residues. Germline lookup yields CDR1 SGHTA and CDR2 FQGNSA.

The genes are TRBV14 and TRBJ2-5; TRBD2 might be the D (6 bases). The V gene's germline CDR1 is SGHDN and CDR2 FVKESK. The CDR3 is made up of 15 amino acids. V was shortened by 3 bases and J by 4 bases, with 15 bases between the two germline ends. This CDR3 reads CASSHRRRGAETQYF. The DNA of the CDR3 is TGTGCCAGCAGCCATCGGAGGAGGGGAGCAGAGACCCAGTACTTC.

CDR3 loop: CASSFAGQGPGWPQHF. As DNA, the CDR3 is TGTGCCAGCAGCTTTGCGGGACAGGGGCCTGGATGGCCCCAGCATTTT. The chain has TRBV7-2 and TRBJ1-5; 10 nucleotides line up with TRBD1. The ends lost 3 bases at V and 9 bases at J; junction bases unmatched: 11. CDR1 is SGHTA, CDR2 FQGNSA, per germline. CDR3 length: 16 residues.

The rearrangement uses TRBV15 and TRBJ1-1, with D unresolved. This CDR3 contains 11 residues. Germline lookup yields CDR1 LNHNV and CDR2 YYDKDF (reference sequence). V lost 10 bases to trimming and J lost 11 bases, with 17 bases between them. The CDR3 region has the DNA TGTGCCAGCGGCAGAGATGGTTCGGCTTTCTTT. This gives the protein CASGRDGSAFF.

There are a few counts of this clonotype. J is TRBJ1-5 and V is TRBV28, with D possibly being TRBD1 (5 bases). This CDR3 is 13 amino acids long. Germline lookup yields CDR1 MDHEN and CDR2 SYDVKM. V was clipped by 5 bases and J by 5 bases, with 10 bases between them. The CDR3 DNA follows: TGTGCCAGCAGTGGCGAACAGGATCAGCCCCAGCATTTT. The encoded protein is CASSGEQDQPQHF.

The table lists this clonotype with many counts. The chain has TRBV2 and TRBJ1-2; unclear D gene. Germline assignment: CDR1 SNHLY and CDR2 FYNNEI. With 4 bases removed from V and 5 bases from J, the gap between germline ends came to 14 bases. CDR3 length equals 14 residues. The CDR3 DNA sequence: TGTGCCAGCAGTGCCGTTCAGAAGAGTTATGGCTACACCTTC. This encodes CASSAVQKSYGYTF.

This clonotype appeared a few times. The chain is built from TRBV9 and TRBJ2-5; 10 bases align to TRBD2. CDR1 and CDR2 from the germline V gene are SGDLS and YYNGEE. V dropped 3 bases and J dropped 5; count of bases not matched to a gene: 10. CDR3 length equals 16 residues. This CDR3 reads CASSELAGEFGETQYF. CDR3 nucleotides: TGTGCCAGCAGCGAGCTAGCGGGAGAATTTGGGGAGACCCAGTACTTC.

J is TRBJ2-7 and V is TRBV10-3, with D possibly being TRBD2 (6 bases). Germline-derived CDR1 and CDR2 are ENHRY and SYGVKD. Trimming cost V 8 bases and J 2 bases, with 10 bases left between them. This CDR3 comprises 12 residues. The CDR3: CAIGTSAYEQYF. The DNA of the CDR3 is TGTGCCATCGGGACTTCGGCCTACGAGCAGTACTTC.

The J gene is TRBJ2-5, the V gene TRBV18; 8 bases agree with TRBD1. The CDR3 extends over 15 amino acids. J lost 5 bases, V lost 0 bases, and 5 bases had no gene match. Looked up from germline, CDR1 is KGHSH and CDR2 is LQKENI. CDR3 DNA sequence: TGTGCCAGCTCACCACCGACAGGGGAGTGGGAGACCCAGTACTTC. Amino acid sequence: CASSPPTGEWETQYF.